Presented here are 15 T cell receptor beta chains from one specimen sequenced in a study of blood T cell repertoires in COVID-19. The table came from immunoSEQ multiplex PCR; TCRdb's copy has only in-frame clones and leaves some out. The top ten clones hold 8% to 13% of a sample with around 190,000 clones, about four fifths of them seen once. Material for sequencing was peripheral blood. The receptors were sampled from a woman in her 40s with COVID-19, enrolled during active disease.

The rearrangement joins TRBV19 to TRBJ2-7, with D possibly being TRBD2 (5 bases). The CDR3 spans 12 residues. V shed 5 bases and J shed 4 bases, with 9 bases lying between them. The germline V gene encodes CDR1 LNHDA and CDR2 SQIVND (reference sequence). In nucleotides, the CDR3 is TGTGCCAGTAGTCTCCGGGGTTACGAGCAGTACTTC. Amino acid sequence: CASSLRGYEQYF. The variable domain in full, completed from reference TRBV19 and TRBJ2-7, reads DGGITQSPKYLFRKEGQNVTLSCEQNLNHDAMYWYRQDPGQGLRLIYYSQIVNDFQKGDIAEGYSVSREKKESFPLTVTSAQKNPTAFYLCASSLRGYEQYFGPGTRLTVT.

The CDR3 coding sequence is TGTGCCAGCAGCTTGTTGGGATGGGGGAACAAGGGGGCCCAGCATTTT. It encodes CASSLLGWGNKGAQHF. This rearrangement joins TRBV5-6 to TRBJ1-5; possibly TRBD1 for D (6 bases). The CDR3 has 16 residues. The V end lost 1 base, the J end lost 11 bases, and 22 bases lay between the germline ends. Per germline, CDR1 SGHDT and CDR2 YYEEEE.

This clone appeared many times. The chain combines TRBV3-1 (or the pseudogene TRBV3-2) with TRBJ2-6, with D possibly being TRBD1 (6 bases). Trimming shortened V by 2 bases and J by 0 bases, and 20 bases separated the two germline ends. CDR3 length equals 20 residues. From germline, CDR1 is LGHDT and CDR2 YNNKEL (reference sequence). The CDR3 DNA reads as TGTGCCAGCAGCCAATCCGCCTCTCGGGGACACACCTCTGGGGCCAACGTCCTGACTTTC. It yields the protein CASSQSASRGHTSGANVLTF.

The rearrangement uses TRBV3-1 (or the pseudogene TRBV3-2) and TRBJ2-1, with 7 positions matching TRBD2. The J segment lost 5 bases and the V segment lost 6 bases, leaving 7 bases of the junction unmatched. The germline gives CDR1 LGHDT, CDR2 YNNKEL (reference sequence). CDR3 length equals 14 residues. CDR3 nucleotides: TGTGCCAGCAGGGCGTCCGGGACTAACAATGAGCAGTTCTTC. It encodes CASRASGTNNEQFF.

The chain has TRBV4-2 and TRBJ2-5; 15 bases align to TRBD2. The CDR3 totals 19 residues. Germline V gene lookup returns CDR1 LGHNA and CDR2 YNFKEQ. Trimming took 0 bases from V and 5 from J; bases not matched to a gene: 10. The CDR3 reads CASSQDRGLAGGRDETQYF. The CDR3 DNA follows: TGTGCCAGCAGCCAAGATCGGGGACTAGCGGGGGGCCGTGATGAGACCCAGTACTTC.

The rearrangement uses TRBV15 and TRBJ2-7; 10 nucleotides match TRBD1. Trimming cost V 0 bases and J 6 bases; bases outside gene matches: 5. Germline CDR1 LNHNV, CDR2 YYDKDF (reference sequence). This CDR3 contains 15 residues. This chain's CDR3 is CATSREDRGRLEQYF. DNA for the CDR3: TGTGCCACCAGCAGAGAAGACAGGGGGCGACTCGAGCAGTACTTC.

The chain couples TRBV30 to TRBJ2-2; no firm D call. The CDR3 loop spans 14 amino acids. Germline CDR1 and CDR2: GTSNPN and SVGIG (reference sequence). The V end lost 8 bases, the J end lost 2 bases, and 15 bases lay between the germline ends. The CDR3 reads CAGTHSKNTGELFF. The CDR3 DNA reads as TGTGCCGGAACCCACAGCAAAAACACCGGGGAGCTGTTTTTT.

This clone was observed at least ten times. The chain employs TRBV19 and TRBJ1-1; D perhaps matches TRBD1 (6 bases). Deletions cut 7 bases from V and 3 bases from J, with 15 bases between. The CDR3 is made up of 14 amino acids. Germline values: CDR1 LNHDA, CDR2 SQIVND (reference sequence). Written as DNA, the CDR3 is TGTGCCAGTACCCTGGACAGAAGTCACACTGAAGCTTTCTTT. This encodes CASTLDRSHTEAFF.

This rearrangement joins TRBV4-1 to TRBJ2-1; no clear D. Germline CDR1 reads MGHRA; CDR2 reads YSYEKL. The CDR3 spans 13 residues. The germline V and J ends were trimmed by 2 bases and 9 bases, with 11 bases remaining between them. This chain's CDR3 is CASSQPQVSEQFF. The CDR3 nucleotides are TGCGCCAGCAGCCAACCCCAGGTATCTGAGCAGTTCTTC.

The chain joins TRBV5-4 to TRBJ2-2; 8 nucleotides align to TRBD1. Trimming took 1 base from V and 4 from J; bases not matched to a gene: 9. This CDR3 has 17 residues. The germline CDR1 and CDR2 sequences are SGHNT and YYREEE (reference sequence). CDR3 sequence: CASSLSFQGAGTGELFF. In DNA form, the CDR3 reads TGTGCCAGCAGCTTGTCTTTTCAGGGGGCCGGCACCGGGGAGCTGTTTTTT.

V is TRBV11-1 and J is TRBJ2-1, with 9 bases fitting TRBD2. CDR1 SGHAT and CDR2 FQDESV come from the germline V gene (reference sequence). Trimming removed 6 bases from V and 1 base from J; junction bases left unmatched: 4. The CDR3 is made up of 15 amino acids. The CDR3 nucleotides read TGTGCCAGCAGAGCGGGGGGTCCATCCTACAATGAGCAGTTCTTC. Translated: CASRAGGPSYNEQFF.

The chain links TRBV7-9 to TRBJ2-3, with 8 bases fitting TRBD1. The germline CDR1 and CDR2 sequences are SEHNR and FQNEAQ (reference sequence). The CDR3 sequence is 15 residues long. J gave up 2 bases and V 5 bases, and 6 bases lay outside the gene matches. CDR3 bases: TGTGCCAGCAGCCGGGCAGGGGGCCTCACAGATACGCAGTATTTT. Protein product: CASSRAGGLTDTQYF.

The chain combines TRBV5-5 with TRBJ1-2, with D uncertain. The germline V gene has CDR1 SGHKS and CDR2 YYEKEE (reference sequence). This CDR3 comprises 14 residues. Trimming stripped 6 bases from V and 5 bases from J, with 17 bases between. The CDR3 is CASTNHFREYGYTF. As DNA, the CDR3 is TGTGCCAGCACCAACCACTTTCGGGAGTATGGCTACACCTTC.

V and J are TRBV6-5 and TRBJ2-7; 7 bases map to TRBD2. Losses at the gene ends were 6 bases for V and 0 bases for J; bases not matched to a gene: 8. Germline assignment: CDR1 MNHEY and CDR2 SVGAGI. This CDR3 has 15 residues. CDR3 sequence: CASRKGGGSSYEQYF. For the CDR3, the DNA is TGTGCCAGCAGGAAGGGCGGGGGAAGCTCCTACGAGCAGTACTTC.

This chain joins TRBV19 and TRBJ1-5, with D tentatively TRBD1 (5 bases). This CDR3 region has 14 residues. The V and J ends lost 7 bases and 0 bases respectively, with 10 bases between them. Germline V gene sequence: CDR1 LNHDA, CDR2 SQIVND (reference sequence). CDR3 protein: CASKETVSNQPQHF. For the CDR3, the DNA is TGTGCCAGTAAGGAGACAGTTAGCAATCAGCCCCAGCATTTT.